The clone carrying this T cell receptor (beta chain) was seen only a few times. Its antigen is unidentified. The data were obtained in a study of beta chain features in type 1 diabetes. Study results and limitations: For type 1 diabetes patients, VDJ junctions showed fewer insertions and more deletions. The study left unresolved whether HLA type influences TCRB rearrangement. In the patient group, naive, central memory and Treg TCRB repertoires seemed more alike than in the healthy donor group.

Reverse transcribing all isolated RNA meant expressed TCRB transcripts were sequenced. Generated by immunoSEQ multiplex PCR, the TCRdb table keeps only in-frame clones and is missing some. The sample consists of 310,000 or so clones, 9.5% to 11% of them appearing once. Sequencing was performed on naive CD4+ T cells from blood. This TCR was sampled from a woman aged 30 to 39 in good health.

CDR3 sequence: CASSLVGGLADSYNEQFF. The CDR3 DNA sequence: TGTGCCAGCAGCTTAGTTGGGGGACTAGCGGACTCCTACAATGAGCAGTTCTTC. The rearrangement links TRBV7-8 to TRBJ2-1, with 11 bases fitting TRBD2. The germline V gene encodes CDR1 SGHVS and CDR2 FQNEAQ. The CDR3 totals 18 residues. After removal of 1 base from V and 0 bases from J, the junction contained 5 bases not matched to a gene.